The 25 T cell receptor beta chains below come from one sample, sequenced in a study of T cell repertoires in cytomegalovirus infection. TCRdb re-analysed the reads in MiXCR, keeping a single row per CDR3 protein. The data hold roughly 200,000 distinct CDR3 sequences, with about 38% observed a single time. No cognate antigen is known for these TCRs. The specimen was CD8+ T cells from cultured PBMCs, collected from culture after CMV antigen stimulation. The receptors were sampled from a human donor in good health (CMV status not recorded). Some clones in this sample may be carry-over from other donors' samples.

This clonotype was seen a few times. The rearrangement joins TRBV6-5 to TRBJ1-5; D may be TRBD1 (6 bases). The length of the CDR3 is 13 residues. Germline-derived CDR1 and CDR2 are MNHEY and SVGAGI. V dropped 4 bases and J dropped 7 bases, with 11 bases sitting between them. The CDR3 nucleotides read TGTGCCAGCAGTTTGAGGGGGGGGCAGCCCCAGCATTTT. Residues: CASSLRGGQPQHF.

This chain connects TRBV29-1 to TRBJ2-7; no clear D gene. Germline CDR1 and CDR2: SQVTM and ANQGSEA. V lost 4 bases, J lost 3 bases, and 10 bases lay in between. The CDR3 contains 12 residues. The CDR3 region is CSVGAEGYEQYF. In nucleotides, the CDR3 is TGCAGCGTTGGGGCAGAAGGCTACGAGCAGTACTTC.

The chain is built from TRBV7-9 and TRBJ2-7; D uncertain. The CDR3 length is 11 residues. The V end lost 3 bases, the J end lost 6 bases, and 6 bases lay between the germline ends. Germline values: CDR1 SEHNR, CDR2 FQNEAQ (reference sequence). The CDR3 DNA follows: TGTGCCAGCAGCTTCTCGCTCGAGCAGTACTTC. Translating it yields CASSFSLEQYF. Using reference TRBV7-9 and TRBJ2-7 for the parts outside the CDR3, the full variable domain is DTGVSQNPRHKITKRGQNVTFRCDPISEHNRLYWYRQTLGQGPEFLTYFQNEAQLEKSRLLSDRFSAERPKGSFSTLEIQRTEQGDSAMYLCASSFSLEQYFGPGTRLTVT.

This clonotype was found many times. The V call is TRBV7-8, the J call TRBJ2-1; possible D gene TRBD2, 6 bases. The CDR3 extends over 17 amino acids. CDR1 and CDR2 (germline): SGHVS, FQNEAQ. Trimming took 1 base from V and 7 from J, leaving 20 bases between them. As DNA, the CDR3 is TGTGCCAGCAGCTTAGTTGCGGGGCCCCTACCGGGGAATGAGCAGTTCTTC. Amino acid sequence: CASSLVAGPLPGNEQFF.

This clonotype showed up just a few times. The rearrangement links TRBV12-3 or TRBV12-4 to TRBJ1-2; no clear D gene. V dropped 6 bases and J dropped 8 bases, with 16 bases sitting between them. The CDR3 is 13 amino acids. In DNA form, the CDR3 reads TGTGCCAGCAGCCCTTCGGCGGTATGGGGCTACACCTTC. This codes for CASSPSAVWGYTF.

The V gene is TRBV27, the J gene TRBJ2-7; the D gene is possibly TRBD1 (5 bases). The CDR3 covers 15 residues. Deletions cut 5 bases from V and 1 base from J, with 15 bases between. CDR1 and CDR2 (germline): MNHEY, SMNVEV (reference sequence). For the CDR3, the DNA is TGTGCCAGCAGTAACAGGTTTTCTTCTTCCTACGAGCAGTACTTC. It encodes CASSNRFSSSYEQYF.

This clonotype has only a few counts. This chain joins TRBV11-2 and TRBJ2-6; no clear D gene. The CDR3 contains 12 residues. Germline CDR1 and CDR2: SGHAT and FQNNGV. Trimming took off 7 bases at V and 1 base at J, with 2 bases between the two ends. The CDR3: CASTSGANVLTF. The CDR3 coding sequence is TGTGCCAGCACATCTGGGGCCAACGTCCTGACTTTC.

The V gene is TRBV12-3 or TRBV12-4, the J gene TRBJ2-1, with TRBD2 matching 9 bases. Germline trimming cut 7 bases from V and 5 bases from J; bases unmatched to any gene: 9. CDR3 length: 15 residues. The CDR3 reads CASTLIAGGDNEQFF. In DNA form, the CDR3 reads TGTGCCAGCACCCTAATCGCGGGGGGGGACAATGAGCAGTTCTTC.

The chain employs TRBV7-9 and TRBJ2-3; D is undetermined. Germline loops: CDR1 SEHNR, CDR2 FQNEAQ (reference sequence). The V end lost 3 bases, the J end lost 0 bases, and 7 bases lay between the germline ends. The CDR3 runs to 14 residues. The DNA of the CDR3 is TGTGCCAGCAGCTTCGACGGGAGCACAGATACGCAGTATTTT. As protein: CASSFDGSTDTQYF. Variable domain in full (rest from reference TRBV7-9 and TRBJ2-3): DTGVSQNPRHKITKRGQNVTFRCDPISEHNRLYWYRQTLGQGPEFLTYFQNEAQLEKSRLLSDRFSAERPKGSFSTLEIQRTEQGDSAMYLCASSFDGSTDTQYFGPGTRLTVL.

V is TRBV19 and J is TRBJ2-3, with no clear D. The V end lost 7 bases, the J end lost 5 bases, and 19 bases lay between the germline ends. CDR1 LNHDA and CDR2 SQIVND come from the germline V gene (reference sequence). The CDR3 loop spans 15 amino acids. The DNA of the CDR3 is TGTGCCAGTACCGTGTCCCCCCAATGGGAAGATACGCAGTATTTT. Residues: CASTVSPQWEDTQYF.

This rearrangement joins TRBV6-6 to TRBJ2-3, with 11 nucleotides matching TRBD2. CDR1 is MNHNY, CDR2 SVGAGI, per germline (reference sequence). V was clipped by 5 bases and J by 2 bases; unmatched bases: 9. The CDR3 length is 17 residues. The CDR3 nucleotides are TGTGCCAGCAGTCAGGGGGCTAGCGGGGGGCCCACAGATACGCAGTATTTT. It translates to CASSQGASGGPTDTQYF.

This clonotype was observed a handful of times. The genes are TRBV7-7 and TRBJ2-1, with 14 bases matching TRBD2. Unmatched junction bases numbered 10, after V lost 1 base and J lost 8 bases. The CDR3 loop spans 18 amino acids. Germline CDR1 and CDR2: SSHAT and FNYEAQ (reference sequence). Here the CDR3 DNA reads TGTGCCAGCAGCTTAGGGCCGGGGACTAGCGGGGGTATCGATGAGCAGTTCTTC. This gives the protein CASSLGPGTSGGIDEQFF.

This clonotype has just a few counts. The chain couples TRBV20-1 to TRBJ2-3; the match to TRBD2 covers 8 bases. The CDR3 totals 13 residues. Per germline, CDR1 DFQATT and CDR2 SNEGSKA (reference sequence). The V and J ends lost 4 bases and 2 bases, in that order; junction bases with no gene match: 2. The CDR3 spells CSAKAGDTDTQYF. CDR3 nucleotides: TGCAGTGCTAAAGCGGGAGACACAGATACGCAGTATTTT.

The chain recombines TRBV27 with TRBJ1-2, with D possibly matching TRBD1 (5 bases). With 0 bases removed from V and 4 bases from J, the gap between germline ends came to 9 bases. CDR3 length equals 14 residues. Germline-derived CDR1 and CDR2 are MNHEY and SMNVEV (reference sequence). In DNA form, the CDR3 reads TGTGCCAGCAGTTTATCGGGGGGAGTCTATGGCTACACCTTC. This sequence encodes CASSLSGGVYGYTF.

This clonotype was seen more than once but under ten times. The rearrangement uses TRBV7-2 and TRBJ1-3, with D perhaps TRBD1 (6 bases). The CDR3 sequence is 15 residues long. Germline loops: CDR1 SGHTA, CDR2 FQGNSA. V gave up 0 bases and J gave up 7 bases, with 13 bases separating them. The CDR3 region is CASSLARGQRNTIYF. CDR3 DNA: TGTGCCAGCAGCTTAGCTCGGGGGCAGAGGAACACCATATATTTT.

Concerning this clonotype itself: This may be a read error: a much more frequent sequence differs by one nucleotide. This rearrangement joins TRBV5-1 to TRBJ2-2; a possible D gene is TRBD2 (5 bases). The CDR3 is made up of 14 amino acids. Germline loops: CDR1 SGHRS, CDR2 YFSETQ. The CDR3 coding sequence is TGCGCCAGCATGCTGGGATCAGCGGCCGGGGTGCTGTTTTTT. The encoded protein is CASMLGSAAGVLFF.

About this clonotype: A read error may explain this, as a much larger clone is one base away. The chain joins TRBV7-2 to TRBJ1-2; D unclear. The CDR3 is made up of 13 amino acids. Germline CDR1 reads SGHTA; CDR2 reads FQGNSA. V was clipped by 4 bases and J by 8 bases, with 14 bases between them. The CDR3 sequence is CASSSVPMNGYTF. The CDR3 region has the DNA TGTGCCAGCAGCTCCGTGCCAATGAACGGCTACACCTTC.

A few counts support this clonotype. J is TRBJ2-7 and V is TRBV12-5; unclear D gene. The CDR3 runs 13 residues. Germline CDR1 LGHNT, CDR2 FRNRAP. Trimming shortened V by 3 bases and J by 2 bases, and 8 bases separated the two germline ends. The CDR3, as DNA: TGTGCTAGTGGTTTTGGCGATACCTACGAGCAGTACTTC. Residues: CASGFGDTYEQYF.

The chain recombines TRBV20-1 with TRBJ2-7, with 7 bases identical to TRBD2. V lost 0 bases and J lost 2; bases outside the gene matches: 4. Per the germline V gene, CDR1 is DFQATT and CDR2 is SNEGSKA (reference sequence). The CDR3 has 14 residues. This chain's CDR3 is CSARELANTYEQYF. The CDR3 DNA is TGCAGTGCTAGAGAACTAGCGAATACCTACGAGCAGTACTTC.

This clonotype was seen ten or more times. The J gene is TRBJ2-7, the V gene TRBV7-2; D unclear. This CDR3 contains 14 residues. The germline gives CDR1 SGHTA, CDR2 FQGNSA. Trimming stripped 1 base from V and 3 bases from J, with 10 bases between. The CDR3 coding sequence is TGTGCCAGCAGCTTAGAAGGCACTTACTACGAGCAGTACTTC. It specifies CASSLEGTYYEQYF.

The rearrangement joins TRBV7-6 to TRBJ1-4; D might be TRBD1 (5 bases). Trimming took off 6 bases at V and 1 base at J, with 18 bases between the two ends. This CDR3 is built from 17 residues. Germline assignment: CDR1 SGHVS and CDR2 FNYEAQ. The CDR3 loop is CASREPGGRGTNEKLFF. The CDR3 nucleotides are TGTGCCAGCAGGGAACCTGGTGGGAGGGGAACTAATGAAAAACTGTTTTTT.

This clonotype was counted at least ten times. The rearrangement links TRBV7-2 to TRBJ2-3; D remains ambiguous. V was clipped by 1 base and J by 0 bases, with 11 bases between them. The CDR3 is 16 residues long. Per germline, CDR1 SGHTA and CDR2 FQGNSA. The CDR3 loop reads CASSLVRGASTDTQYF. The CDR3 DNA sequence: TGTGCCAGCAGCTTAGTAAGAGGTGCTAGCACAGATACGCAGTATTTT.

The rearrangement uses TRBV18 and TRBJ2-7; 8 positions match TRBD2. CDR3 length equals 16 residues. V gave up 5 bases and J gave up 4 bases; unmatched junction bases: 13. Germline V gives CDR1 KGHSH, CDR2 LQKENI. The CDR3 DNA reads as TGTGCCAGCTCATTTTACACCGGGGGGGCGCGGTACGAGCAGTACTTC. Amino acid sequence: CASSFYTGGARYEQYF.

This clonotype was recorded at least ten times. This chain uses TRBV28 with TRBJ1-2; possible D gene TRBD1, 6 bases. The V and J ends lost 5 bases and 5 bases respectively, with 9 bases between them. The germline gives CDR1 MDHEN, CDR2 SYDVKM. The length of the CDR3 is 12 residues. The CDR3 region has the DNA TGTGCCAGCAGTGGAGGACAGTATGGCTACACCTTC. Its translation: CASSGGQYGYTF.

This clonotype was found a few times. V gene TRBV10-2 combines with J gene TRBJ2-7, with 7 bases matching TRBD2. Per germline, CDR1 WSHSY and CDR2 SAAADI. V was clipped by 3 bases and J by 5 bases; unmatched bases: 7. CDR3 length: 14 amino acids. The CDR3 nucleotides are TGCGCCAGCAGTGACGGAGCGGGATACAACGAGCAGTACTTC. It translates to CASSDGAGYNEQYF.